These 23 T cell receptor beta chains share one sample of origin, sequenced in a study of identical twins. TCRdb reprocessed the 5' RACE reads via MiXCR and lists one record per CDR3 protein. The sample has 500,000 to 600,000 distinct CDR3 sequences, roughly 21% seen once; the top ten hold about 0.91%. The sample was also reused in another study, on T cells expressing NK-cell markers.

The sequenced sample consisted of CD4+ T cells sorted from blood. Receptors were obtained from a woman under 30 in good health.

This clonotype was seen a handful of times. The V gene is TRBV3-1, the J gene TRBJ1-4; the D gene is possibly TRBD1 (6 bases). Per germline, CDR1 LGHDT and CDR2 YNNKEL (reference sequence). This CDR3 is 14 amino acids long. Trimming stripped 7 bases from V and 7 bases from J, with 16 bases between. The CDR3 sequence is CASTTGTPGEKLFF. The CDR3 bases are TGTGCCAGCACGACAGGTACTCCAGGTGAAAAACTGTTTTTT.

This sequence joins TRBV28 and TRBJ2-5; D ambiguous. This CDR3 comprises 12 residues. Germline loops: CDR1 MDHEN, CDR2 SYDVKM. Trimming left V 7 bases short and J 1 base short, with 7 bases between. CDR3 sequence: CASTWGQETQYF. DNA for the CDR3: TGTGCCAGCACCTGGGGCCAAGAGACCCAGTACTTC.

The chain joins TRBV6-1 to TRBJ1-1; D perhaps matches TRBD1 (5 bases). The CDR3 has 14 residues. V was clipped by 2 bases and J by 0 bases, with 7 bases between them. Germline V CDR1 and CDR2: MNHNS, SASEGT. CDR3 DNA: TGTGCCAGCAGTGAACGAGGGGTGAACACTGAAGCTTTCTTT. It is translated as CASSERGVNTEAFF.

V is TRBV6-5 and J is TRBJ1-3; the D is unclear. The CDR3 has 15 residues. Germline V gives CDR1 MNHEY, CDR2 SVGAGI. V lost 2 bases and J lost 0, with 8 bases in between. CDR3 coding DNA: TGTGCCAGCAGTTACACAGAATTCTCTGGAAACACCATATATTTT. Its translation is CASSYTEFSGNTIYF.

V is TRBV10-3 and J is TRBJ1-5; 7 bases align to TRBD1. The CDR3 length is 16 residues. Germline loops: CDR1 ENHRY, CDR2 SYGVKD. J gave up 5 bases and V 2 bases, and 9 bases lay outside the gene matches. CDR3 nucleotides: TGTGCCATCAGTGAGGTGATGACAGGGTCTCATCAGCCCCAGCATTTT. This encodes CAISEVMTGSHQPQHF.

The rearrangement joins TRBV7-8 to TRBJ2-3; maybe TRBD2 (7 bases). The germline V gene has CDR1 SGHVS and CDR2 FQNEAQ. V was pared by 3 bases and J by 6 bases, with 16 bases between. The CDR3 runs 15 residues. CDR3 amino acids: CASSLEAGAWDTQYF. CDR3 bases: TGTGCCAGCAGCTTGGAGGCGGGGGCCTGGGATACGCAGTATTTT.

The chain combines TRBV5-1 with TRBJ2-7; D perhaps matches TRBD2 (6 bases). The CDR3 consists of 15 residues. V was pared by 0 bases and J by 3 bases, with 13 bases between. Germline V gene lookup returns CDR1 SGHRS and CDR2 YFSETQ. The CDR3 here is CASSLVQGAGYEQYF. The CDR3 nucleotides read TGCGCCAGCAGCTTGGTGCAGGGAGCGGGCTACGAGCAGTACTTC.

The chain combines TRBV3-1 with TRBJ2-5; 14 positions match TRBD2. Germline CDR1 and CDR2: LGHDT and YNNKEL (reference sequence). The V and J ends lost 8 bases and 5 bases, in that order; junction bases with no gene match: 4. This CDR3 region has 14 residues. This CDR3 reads CASARLAGGETQYF. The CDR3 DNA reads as TGTGCCAGCGCCAGACTAGCGGGGGGGGAGACCCAGTACTTC.

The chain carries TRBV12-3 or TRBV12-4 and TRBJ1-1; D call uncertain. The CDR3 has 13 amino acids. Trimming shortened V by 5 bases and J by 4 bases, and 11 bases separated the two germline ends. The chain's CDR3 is CASSPPFGTEAFF. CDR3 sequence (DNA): TGTGCCAGCAGTCCCCCGTTTGGCACTGAAGCTTTCTTT.

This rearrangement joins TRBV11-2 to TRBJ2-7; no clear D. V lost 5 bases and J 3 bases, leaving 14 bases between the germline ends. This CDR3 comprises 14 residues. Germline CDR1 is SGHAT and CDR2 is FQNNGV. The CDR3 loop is CASSPRGFNYEQYF. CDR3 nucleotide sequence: TGTGCCAGCAGCCCGAGAGGTTTCAACTACGAGCAGTACTTC.

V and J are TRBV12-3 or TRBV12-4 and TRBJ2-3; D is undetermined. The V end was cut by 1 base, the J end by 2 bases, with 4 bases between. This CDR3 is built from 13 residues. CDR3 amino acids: CASSLVTTDTQYF. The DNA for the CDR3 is TGTGCCAGCAGTTTAGTGACCACAGATACGCAGTATTTT.

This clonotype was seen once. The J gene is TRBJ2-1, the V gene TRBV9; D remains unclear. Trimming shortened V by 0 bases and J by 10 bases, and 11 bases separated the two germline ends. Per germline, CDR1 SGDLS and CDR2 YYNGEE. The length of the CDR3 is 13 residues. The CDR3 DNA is TGTGCCAGCAGCGTAGATAGGAGTAGGGAGCAGTTCTTC. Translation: CASSVDRSREQFF.

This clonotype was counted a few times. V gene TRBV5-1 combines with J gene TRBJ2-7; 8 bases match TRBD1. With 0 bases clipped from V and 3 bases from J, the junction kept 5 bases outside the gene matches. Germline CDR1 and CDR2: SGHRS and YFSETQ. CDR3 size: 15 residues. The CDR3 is CASSLAGTGFYEQYF. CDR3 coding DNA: TGCGCCAGCAGCTTGGCCGGGACAGGATTCTACGAGCAGTACTTC.

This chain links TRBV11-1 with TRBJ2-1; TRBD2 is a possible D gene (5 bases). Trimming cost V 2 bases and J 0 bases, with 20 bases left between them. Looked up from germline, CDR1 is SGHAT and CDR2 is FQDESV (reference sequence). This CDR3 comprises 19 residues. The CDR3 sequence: CASSLSRTEADSSYNEQFF. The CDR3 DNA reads TGTGCCAGCAGCTTATCCCGAACAGAAGCGGATAGCTCCTACAATGAGCAGTTCTTC.

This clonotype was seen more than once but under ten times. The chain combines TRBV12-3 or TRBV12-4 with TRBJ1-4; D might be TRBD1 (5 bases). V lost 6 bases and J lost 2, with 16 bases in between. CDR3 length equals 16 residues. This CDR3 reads CASSPNRPGTNEKLFF. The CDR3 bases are TGTGCCAGCAGCCCGAACCGGCCAGGGACTAATGAAAAACTGTTTTTT.

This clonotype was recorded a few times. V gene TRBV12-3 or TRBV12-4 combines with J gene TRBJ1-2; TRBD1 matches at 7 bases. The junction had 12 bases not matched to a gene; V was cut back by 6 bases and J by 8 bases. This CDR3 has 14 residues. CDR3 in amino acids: CASRPTGQTIGYTF. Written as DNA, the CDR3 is TGTGCCAGCAGGCCGACGGGACAGACAATAGGCTACACCTTC.

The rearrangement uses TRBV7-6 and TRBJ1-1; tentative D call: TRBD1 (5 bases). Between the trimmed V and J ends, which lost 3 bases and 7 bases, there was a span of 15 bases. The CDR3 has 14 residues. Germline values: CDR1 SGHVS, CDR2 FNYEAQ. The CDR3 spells CASSFVGGGDEAFF. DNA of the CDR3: TGTGCCAGCAGCTTTGTCGGGGGTGGGGATGAAGCTTTCTTT.

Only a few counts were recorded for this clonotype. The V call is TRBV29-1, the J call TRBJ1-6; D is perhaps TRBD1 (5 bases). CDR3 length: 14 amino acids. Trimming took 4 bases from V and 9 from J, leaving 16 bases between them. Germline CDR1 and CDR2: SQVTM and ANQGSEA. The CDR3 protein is CSVVEGTGGSPLHF. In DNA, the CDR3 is TGCAGCGTTGTGGAAGGGACCGGAGGTTCACCCCTCCACTTT.

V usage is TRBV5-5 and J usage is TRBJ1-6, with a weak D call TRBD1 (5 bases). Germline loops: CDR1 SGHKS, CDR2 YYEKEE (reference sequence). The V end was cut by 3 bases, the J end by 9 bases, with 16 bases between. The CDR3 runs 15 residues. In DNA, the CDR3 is TGTGCCAGCAGCTCAGAGGGACTCCCGGGTTCACCCCTCCACTTT. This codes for CASSSEGLPGSPLHF.

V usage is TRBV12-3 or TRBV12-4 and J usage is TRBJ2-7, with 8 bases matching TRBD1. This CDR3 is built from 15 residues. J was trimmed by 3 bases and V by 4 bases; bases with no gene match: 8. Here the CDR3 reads CASSSYPGQVYEQYF. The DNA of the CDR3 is TGTGCCAGCAGTTCTTATCCGGGACAGGTCTACGAGCAGTACTTC.

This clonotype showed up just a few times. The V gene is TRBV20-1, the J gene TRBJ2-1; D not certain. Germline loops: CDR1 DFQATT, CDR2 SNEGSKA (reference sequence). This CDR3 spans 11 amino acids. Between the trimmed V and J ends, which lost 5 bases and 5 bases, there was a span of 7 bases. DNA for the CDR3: TGCAGTGCTTTGGACCACAATGAGCAGTTCTTC. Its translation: CSALDHNEQFF.

CDR3 residues: CASTDRTGSYGYTF. The CDR3 DNA follows: TGTGCCAGCACCGACAGGACAGGGTCTTATGGCTACACCTTC. This chain connects TRBV6-2 or TRBV6-3 to TRBJ1-2, with TRBD1 identical over 8 bases. V shed 7 bases, J shed 5 bases, and the junction held 9 bases outside the gene matches. Germline CDR1 is MNHEY and CDR2 is SVGEGT. This CDR3 region has 14 residues.

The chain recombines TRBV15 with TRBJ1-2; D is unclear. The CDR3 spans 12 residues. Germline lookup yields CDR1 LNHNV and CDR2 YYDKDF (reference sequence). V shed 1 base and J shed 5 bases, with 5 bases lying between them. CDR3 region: CATSRVGYGYTF. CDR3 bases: TGTGCCACCAGCAGAGTCGGGTATGGCTACACCTTC.